This TCR beta chain stems from a study of regulatory T cells in long-lasting Graves disease. Overall study: Under 3 months of antithyroid drugs had been taken by newly diagnosed Graves' patients. Overall study results and limits: Exclusively peripheral blood, rather than thyroid tissue, was studied.

Specified time point: newly diagnosed GD, antithyroid drugs for less than 3 months. TCR sequences were obtained from RNA taken from PBMCs. It was an endocrinology department in Xi'an, China, that provided the patients. Arm-PCR of CDR3 regions with iRepertoire HTBI primers generated TCR beta libraries. TCRdb reanalysed the multiplex PCR reads using MiXCR and keeps one entry per CDR3 protein. Of fewer than 350,000 distinct CDR3 sequences listed, under 20% are singletons. The V and J ends lost 2 bases and 2 bases, in that order; junction bases with no gene match: 8. The CDR3 consists of 17 residues. Germline V gene sequence: CDR1 MNHEY, CDR2 SMNVEV (reference sequence). This clonotype was counted ten times or more. Its antigen is currently unknown.

The receptor's source is a female donor with Graves disease. Sequencing was performed on peripheral blood mononuclear cells (PBMCs), taken at new diagnosis, from a patient treated with antithyroid drugs. V and J are TRBV27 and TRBJ2-2, with TRBD2 matching 7 bases. The CDR3 loop is CASSLVLPSGNTGELFF. DNA of the CDR3: TGTGCCAGCAGTTTAGTTTTGCCTAGCGGCAACACCGGGGAGCTGTTTTTT.